This note documents a single T cell receptor (beta chain) sequence. These data originate in a study of blood T cell repertoires in COVID-19. Here immunoSEQ multiplex PCR was the method, and the copy in TCRdb shows in-frame clones only, minus some. Of under 80,000 clones listed, about 83% are singletons. CDR1 is SGHNT, CDR2 YYREEE, per germline (reference sequence). V gave up 4 bases and J gave up 2 bases; unmatched junction bases: 10. The CDR3 is made up of 17 amino acids. Sequencing was done on a sample of peripheral blood. The sequence was collected from a man older than 75 with acute or convalescent COVID-19. The chain employs TRBV5-4 and TRBJ2-3, with 10 nucleotides matching TRBD2. CDR3 nucleotide sequence: TGTGCCAGCAGCCTTGGGCCTACTAGCGGGGTCACAGATACGCAGTATTTT. Translating gives CASSLGPTSGVTDTQYF.